Listed below are T cell receptor beta chains from one sample, sequenced in a study of T cell changes during pregnancy in multiple sclerosis. This table comes from immunoSEQ multiplex PCR, and its TCRdb copy is limited to in-frame clones, with some not included. The sample has almost 50,000 clones; more than 85% are singletons. Here the sequenced sample was peripheral blood, taken after pregnancy. These receptor sequences come from a female donor with multiple sclerosis, enrolled in a pregnancy study. Both conserved end residues are part of each CDR3. D genes are given only for firm matches. Clone sizes are given selectively: once, few, many, or a class where the clone is expanded.

CDR3 DNA: TGTGCCTGGAGTGGCAAGAGGGACTTTTCCTCCTACAATGAGCAGTTCTTC
CDR3 protein: CAWSGKRDFSSYNEQFF
clone size: -
V gene: TRBV30
D gene: -
J gene: TRBJ2-1

CDR3 DNA: TGTGCCAGCAGTGAATATCTATCCGGGCAGGGGACCTACGAGCAGTACTTC
CDR3 protein: CASSEYLSGQGTYEQYF
clone size: -
V gene: TRBV6-1
D gene: -
J gene: TRBJ2-7

CDR3 DNA: TGTGCCAGCAGCTTCGGGGGCTCCTACAATGAGCAGTTCTTC
CDR3 protein: CASSFGGSYNEQFF
clone size: -
V gene: TRBV7-9
D gene: -
J gene: TRBJ2-1

CDR3 DNA: TGTGCCAGCAGAGCAGGGTTTGGCTACACCTTC
CDR3 protein: CASRAGFGYTF
clone size: -
V gene: TRBV6-6
D gene: -
J gene: TRBJ1-2

CDR3 DNA: TGTGCCAGCTCACTAACCGGGACAGGGCTTACTGAAGCTTTCTTT
CDR3 protein: CASSLTGTGLTEAFF
clone size: -
V gene: TRBV18
D gene: TRBD1
J gene: TRBJ1-1

CDR3 DNA: TGTGCCAGCAGTCCCCCGGGACACGAGAATGAAAAACTGTTTTTT
CDR3 protein: CASSPPGHENEKLFF
clone size: -
V gene: TRBV2
D gene: -
J gene: TRBJ1-4

CDR3 DNA: TGTGCCAGCAGCCCGGGACTAGCGTACTACGAGCAGTACTTC
CDR3 protein: CASSPGLAYYEQYF
clone size: -
V gene: TRBV7-2
D gene: TRBD2
J gene: TRBJ2-7

CDR3 DNA: TGTGCCAGCAGCACTAAAAGGACAGGGCGAGGTAATTCACCCCTCCACTTT
CDR3 protein: CASSTKRTGRGNSPLHF
clone size: -
V gene: TRBV5-4
D gene: TRBD1
J gene: TRBJ1-6

CDR3 DNA: TGTGCCAGCAGCTCCGGGACTAGCGGGGAGAATGAGCAGTTCTTC
CDR3 protein: CASSSGTSGENEQFF
clone size: -
V gene: TRBV7-9
D gene: TRBD2
J gene: TRBJ2-1

CDR3 DNA: TGTGCCAGCGGAACAGTAGCACCCCTCCACTTT
CDR3 protein: CASGTVAPLHF
clone size: -
V gene: TRBV6-1
D gene: -
J gene: TRBJ1-6

CDR3 DNA: TGTGCCAGCAGTGGGGACGAGACAGGGATCAGCTATGGCTACACCTTC
CDR3 protein: CASSGDETGISYGYTF
clone size: -
V gene: TRBV2
D gene: TRBD1
J gene: TRBJ1-2

CDR3 DNA: TGTGCCAGCAGCCAGGAGGAACAGGGACCTGAAAAACTGTTTTTT
CDR3 protein: CASSQEEQGPEKLFF
clone size: -
V gene: TRBV6-1
D gene: -
J gene: TRBJ1-4

CDR3 DNA: TGTGCCAGCAGCTCCCAGGGGGAGGCGACGCAGTATTTT
CDR3 protein: CASSSQGEATQYF
clone size: -
V gene: TRBV5-4
D gene: -
J gene: TRBJ2-3

CDR3 DNA: TGCGCCAGCAGCCTCGGACTTGGGGCCTACGAGCAGTACTTC
CDR3 protein: CASSLGLGAYEQYF
clone size: -
V gene: TRBV4-3
D gene: -
J gene: TRBJ2-7

CDR3 DNA: TGTGCTAGCAGCTTATCAAGCGGAACCACCGGGGAGCTGTTTTTT
CDR3 protein: CASSLSSGTTGELFF
clone size: -
V gene: TRBV7-7
D gene: -
J gene: TRBJ2-2

CDR3 DNA: TGCAGCGTTGACGGTGACAGGGTAGGAAACACAGATACGCAGTATTTT
CDR3 protein: CSVDGDRVGNTDTQYF
clone size: once
V gene: TRBV29-1
D gene: TRBD1
J gene: TRBJ2-3

CDR3 DNA: TGTGCCAGCAGCTTACGGGCGGGGGACACCGGGGAGCTGTTTTTT
CDR3 protein: CASSLRAGDTGELFF
clone size: -
V gene: TRBV11-2
D gene: TRBD2
J gene: TRBJ2-2

CDR3 DNA: TGCGCCAGCAGCCAAGATCTAGCGGCGAATACGCAGTATTTT
CDR3 protein: CASSQDLAANTQYF
clone size: -
V gene: TRBV4-3
D gene: TRBD2
J gene: TRBJ2-3

CDR3 DNA: TGTGCCAGCAGCTTCCAGCAAGAGACCCAGTACTTC
CDR3 protein: CASSFQQETQYF
clone size: once
V gene: TRBV7-2
D gene: -
J gene: TRBJ2-5